The present TCR beta chain was sequenced within a study of shared clonotypes between healthy human individuals. All of the donors resided in Nashville, Tennessee, and each was a Caucasian adult. Profiling relied on immunoSEQ multiplex PCR, and the TCRdb table lists in-frame clones only, not all of them. The sample lists 730,000 or so clones; approximately 75% were seen once. In germline, CDR1 is LNHNV, CDR2 YYDKDF (reference sequence). This CDR3 has 15 amino acids. V lost 3 bases, J lost 5 bases, and 5 bases stayed unmatched. A note on this clone: The same CDR3 is also encoded by other DNA sequences in this sample.

The clonotype originates from a woman aged 25 to 45 in good health. The J gene is TRBJ2-5, the V gene TRBV15, with TRBD1 matching over 11 bases. Material: memory CD4+ T cells sorted from blood. Specified subset: CD45RA-negative fraction. The CDR3 nucleotides are TGTGCCACCAGCAGGGACAGGGGGCTCGGGGAGACCCAGTACTTC. Translating gives CATSRDRGLGETQYF.